Listed below are T cell receptor beta chains from one sample, sequenced in a study of T-cell reconstitution after alpha-beta-depleted transplantation in children. MiXCR, run by TCRdb on the PCR reads, gives a single entry per CDR3 protein. The sample records over 200,000 distinct CDR3 sequences, approximately 11% being singletons. Specimen: PBMCs, collected before TCRalphabeta/CD19-depleted stem cell transplant. Receptors originate from a child less than two years old with acute myeloid leukemia, due to receive a stem cell transplant. The CDR3 runs from the conserved cysteine through the conserved F or W. D genes are given only for firm matches. Clone size is not always given. Where it is, it says once, few, many or a class for expanded clones.

TRBV5-5	many	TRBD1	TRBJ2-2	TGTGCCAGCAGACCCGACGACAGGGTGATGACCGGGGAGCTGTTTTTT	CASRPDDRVMTGELFF
TRBV7-2	many	.	TRBJ2-7	TGTGCCAGCAGCTTAGCAGGGGGCTACGAGCAGTACTTC	CASSLAGGYEQYF
TRBV4-2	.	.	TRBJ2-2	TGTGCCAGCAGCCAAGTGGAGGGGGCGGGCGGGGAGCTGTTTTTT	CASSQVEGAGGELFF
TRBV7-9	many	TRBD2	TRBJ2-3	TGTGCCAGCAGCCCTCTGGGACTAGCCGTTACAGATACGCAGTATTTT	CASSPLGLAVTDTQYF
TRBV27	many	TRBD2	TRBJ2-5	TGTGCCAGCAGTTGGGGTAGCGGGGGCCAAGAGACCCAGTACTTC	CASSWGSGGQETQYF
TRBV10-3	many	.	TRBJ2-7	TGTGCCATCAGTGCGTCTACAGGGAAAGGGACCTACGAGCAGTACTTC	CAISASTGKGTYEQYF
TRBV29-1	many	.	TRBJ2-3	TGCACCACGACAGGCTCACTCACAGATACGCAGTATTTT	CTTTGSLTDTQYF
TRBV30	few	TRBD2	TRBJ2-1	TGTGCCTTCCTCCCTAGCGGCAGCTACAATGAGCAGTTCTTC	CAFLPSGSYNEQFF
TRBV12-3/TRBV12-4	many	.	TRBJ2-1	TGTGCCAGCAGTTTACCCTCCGGGGGACCCCCGTCCTACAATGAGCAGTTCTTC	CASSLPSGGPPSYNEQFF
TRBV7-2	many	TRBD2	TRBJ2-7	TGTGCCAGCAGCCGACTAGCGGGAGGGCCTTACTTC	CASSRLAGGPYF
TRBV28	many	.	TRBJ2-1	TGTGCCAGCAGTTCACTAGGTTATGAGCAGTTCTTC	CASSSLGYEQFF
TRBV18	many	.	TRBJ1-1	TGTGCCAGCTCACCGGGGGAGACTGAAGCTTTCTTT	CASSPGETEAFF
TRBV7-3	many	TRBD1	TRBJ2-3	TGTGCCAGCAGCGCACAGGGGGGACCAGATACGCAGTATTTT	CASSAQGGPDTQYF
TRBV5-1	few	TRBD1	TRBJ2-7	TGCGCCAGCAGCTTGGAGCCGGGACAGTACGAGCAGTACTTC	CASSLEPGQYEQYF
TRBV7-2	many	TRBD1	TRBJ2-2	TGTGCCAGCAGCCCGGACAGGACGAACACCGGGGAGCTGTTTTTT	CASSPDRTNTGELFF
TRBV5-1	many	TRBD1	TRBJ1-1	TGCGCCAGCAGCTTAAGGACAGGTCTGAACACTGAAGCTTTCTTT	CASSLRTGLNTEAFF
TRBV5-3	.	.	TRBJ2-1	TGTGCCAGAAGCCCCTCCGGTCTGGATGAGCAGTTCTTC	CARSPSGLDEQFF
TRBV10-3	few	.	TRBJ2-6	TGTGCCATCAGTCCCGCCAACTCTGGGGCCAACGTCCTGACTTTC	CAISPANSGANVLTF
TRBV6-5	many	TRBD1	TRBJ2-7	TGTGCCAGCAGTTACTCGCCGGGACAGGGGTCCCACGAGCAGTACTTC	CASSYSPGQGSHEQYF
TRBV9	many	.	TRBJ1-2	TGTGCCAGCAGCGCGTCGGGAAACTATGGCTACACCTTC	CASSASGNYGYTF
TRBV18	many	.	TRBJ1-2	TGTGCCAGCTCACCATCCGATCATATCTATGGCTACACCTTC	CASSPSDHIYGYTF
TRBV12-3/TRBV12-4	.	.	TRBJ1-2	TGTGCCAGCAGGCCCTCGGACGGAATTTTCTATGGCTACACCTTC	CASRPSDGIFYGYTF
TRBV7-3	many	TRBD2	TRBJ2-3	TGTGCCAGCAGCTTAACCGGCGGCCCAAGCGGGGGGGGTCCTACTACGCAGTATTTT	CASSLTGGPSGGGPTTQYF
TRBV27	.	.	TRBJ1-1	TGTGCCAGCAGTTTAAGGGTAGGGGGGCCGGGTAGAATGTCTGAAGCTTTCTTT	CASSLRVGGPGRMSEAFF
TRBV24-1	.	TRBD1	TRBJ1-5	TGTGTCACCAGTGGCGAGACAGGGTTTGCTCAGCCCCAGCATTTT	CVTSGETGFAQPQHF
TRBV28	many	.	TRBJ2-3	TGTGCCAGCGGTACCAGGGGAGGGGAGGGGTCAGATACGCAGTATTTT	CASGTRGGEGSDTQYF
TRBV20-1	many	.	TRBJ2-1	TGCAGTGCTAGAGTCAAGCGGAAACTCTCCTACAATGAGCAGTTCTTC	CSARVKRKLSYNEQFF
TRBV5-1	.	TRBD2	TRBJ2-1	TGCGCCAGCAGCTTGACTAGCGGGGCTTACAATGAGCAGTTCTTC	CASSLTSGAYNEQFF
TRBV11-2	.	TRBD1	TRBJ1-1	TGTGCCAGCAGCTTAGTTGGGACAGGGACTAAAGCTTTCTTT	CASSLVGTGTKAFF
TRBV7-2	many	.	TRBJ1-1	TGTGCCAGCAGCTTAGCTTTTGGTAGAGCTTTCTTT	CASSLAFGRAFF
TRBV15	many	.	TRBJ1-3	TGTGCCACCAGCAGAGAGGCAGGGGCTGGAAACACCATATATTTT	CATSREAGAGNTIYF
TRBV5-1	many	TRBD2	TRBJ2-1	TGCGCCAGCAGCTCGGGACCCGGACTAGAGCACAATGAGCAGTTCTTC	CASSSGPGLEHNEQFF
TRBV5-1	few	.	TRBJ2-1	TGCGCCTCCGCCGGGTTGGAAGGCAATGAGCAGTTCTTC	CASAGLEGNEQFF
TRBV5-1	many	.	TRBJ1-5	TGCGCCAGCAGCTTGGAGGGAGGCAATCAGCCCCAGCATTTT	CASSLEGGNQPQHF
TRBV12-3/TRBV12-4	many	TRBD1	TRBJ1-2	TGTGCCAGCAGCCGGACAGGGAAAGGGGATGGCTACACCTTC	CASSRTGKGDGYTF
TRBV7-2	many	.	TRBJ2-3	TGTGCCAGCAGCCTGAGCGCGACTAGGAGGGCAGATACGCAGTATTTT	CASSLSATRRADTQYF
TRBV5-1	many	.	TRBJ1-1	TGCGCCAGCAGCCAGGACACTGAAGCTTTCTTT	CASSQDTEAFF
TRBV2	many	TRBD2	TRBJ2-3	TGTGCCAGCAGCGAATACCCCACCCTAGGAGGACTAGCGGGAGGGCCCCATACGCAGTATTTT	CASSEYPTLGGLAGGPHTQYF
TRBV7-6	.	TRBD2	TRBJ2-7	TGTGCCAGCAGCCTGACTAGCGGCATGCTTAGCTCCTACGAGCAGTACTTC	CASSLTSGMLSSYEQYF
TRBV18	.	.	TRBJ1-4	TGTGCCAGCTCACCAACCGCCAGCTATAATGAAAAACTGTTTTTT	CASSPTASYNEKLFF
TRBV9	many	TRBD2	TRBJ2-1	TGTGCCAGCAGCGCCGGGACTAGCGGGAGGGCCAATGAGCAGTTCTTC	CASSAGTSGRANEQFF
TRBV3-1	many	.	TRBJ2-3	TGTGCCAGCAGCCAAGGTCCACGGTCTACGTATACGCAGTATTTT	CASSQGPRSTYTQYF
TRBV12-5	many	.	TRBJ2-3	TGTGCTAGTGGTTTCCTCCGGGACACCACTCGCACAGATACGCAGTATTTT	CASGFLRDTTRTDTQYF
TRBV30	many	.	TRBJ1-1	TGTGCCTGGAGTGTAAGAGGGGGGACTGAAGCTTTCTTT	CAWSVRGGTEAFF
TRBV7-2	many	.	TRBJ2-5	TGTGCCAGCAGCTTAGCGGGACACCAAGAGACCCAGTACTTC	CASSLAGHQETQYF
TRBV5-4	many	.	TRBJ1-1	TGTGCCAGCAGCGGAGGACCCATGAACACTGAAGCTTTCTTT	CASSGGPMNTEAFF
TRBV7-3	many	TRBD2	TRBJ2-2	TGTGCCAGCAGCCCCGGGACTAGCGGGGTCCTCACCGGGGAGCTGTTTTTT	CASSPGTSGVLTGELFF
TRBV5-1	many	TRBD2	TRBJ2-3	TGCGCCAGCAGCGGGGGTCTTAGCGGGGGTATCACAGATACGCAGTATTTT	CASSGGLSGGITDTQYF
TRBV12-3/TRBV12-4	many	.	TRBJ1-6	TGTGCCAGCAGTTTAAGTGCGGAGTCCTGGGGTTCACCCCTCCACTTT	CASSLSAESWGSPLHF
TRBV5-1	many	.	TRBJ1-2	TGCGCCAGCGCGGAGGGACGGGGCTACACCTTC	CASAEGRGYTF
TRBV4-3	many	.	TRBJ2-7	TGCGCCAGCAGCCAAGATGCCAGAATACTGGGCTACGAGCAGTACTTC	CASSQDARILGYEQYF
TRBV7-2	many	.	TRBJ2-7	TGTGCCAGCAGCTTACTAAAATCCTACGAGCAGTACTTC	CASSLLKSYEQYF
TRBV11-2	many	TRBD2	TRBJ2-2	TGTGCCAGCACCGCTAGCGGGAGGCCGTCCGGGGAGCTGTTTTTT	CASTASGRPSGELFF
TRBV7-9	many	.	TRBJ2-1	TGTGCCAGCAGCACCCTAGGGGGTGAGCAGTTCTTC	CASSTLGGEQFF